This TCR beta chain appears in the sequencing data of a study of blood T cells in healthy people across ages. Regarding the study as a whole: Both higher diversity and more naive CD4+ cells marked long-lived donors when set against aged donors. Estimated diversity across one million T cells was deemed an underestimate.

Primers used in a second PCR of roughly 7 to 12 cycles were a sample-barcoded 5' primer and a J-beta primer mix. Each cDNA was tagged by a template-switch adaptor containing 12 random nucleotides. One entry per CDR3 protein, called by TCRdb with MiXCR from the 5' RACE reads. The sample yields 1.5 million to 2 million distinct CDR3 sequences, roughly 43% seen once. Unmatched junction bases numbered 8, after V lost 4 bases and J lost 0 bases. The CDR3 runs to 17 residues. CDR1 and CDR2 from the germline V gene are SNHLY and FYNNEI. To note about this clonotype: Its target is unknown.

V usage is TRBV2 and J usage is TRBJ2-1; 8 bases align to TRBD2. Sequenced input: blood. The sequence was obtained from a human donor in good health. The CDR3 here is CASSGSGGWSSYNEQFF. The CDR3 bases are TGTGCCAGCAGTGGCAGCGGGGGCTGGAGCTCCTACAATGAGCAGTTCTTC. The variable domain in full, completed from reference TRBV2 and TRBJ2-1, reads EPEVTQTPSHQVTQMGQEVILRCVPISNHLYFYWYRQILGQKVEFLVSFYNNEISEKSEIFDDQFSVERPDGSNFTLKIRSTKLEDSAMYFCASSGSGGWSSYNEQFFGPGTRLTVL.